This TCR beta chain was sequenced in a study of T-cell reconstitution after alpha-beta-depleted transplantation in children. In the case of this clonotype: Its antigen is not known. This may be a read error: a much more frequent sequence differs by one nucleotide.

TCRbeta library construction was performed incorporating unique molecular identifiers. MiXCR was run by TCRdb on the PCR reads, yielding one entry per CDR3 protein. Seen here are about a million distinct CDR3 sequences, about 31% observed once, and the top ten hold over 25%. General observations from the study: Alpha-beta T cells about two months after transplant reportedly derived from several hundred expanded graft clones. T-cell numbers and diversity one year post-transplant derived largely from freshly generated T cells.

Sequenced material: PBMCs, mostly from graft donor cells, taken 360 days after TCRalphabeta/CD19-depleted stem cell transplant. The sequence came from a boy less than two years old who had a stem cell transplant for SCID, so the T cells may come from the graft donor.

CDR3 amino acids: CASSLVENYGYTF. CDR3 coding DNA: TGCGCCAGCAGCTTGGTAGAGAACTATGGCTACACCTTC. V gene TRBV5-1 combines with J gene TRBJ1-2; no definite D call. The CDR3 totals 13 residues. Germline values: CDR1 SGHRS, CDR2 YFSETQ. Trimming stripped 0 bases from V and 2 bases from J, with 5 bases between.